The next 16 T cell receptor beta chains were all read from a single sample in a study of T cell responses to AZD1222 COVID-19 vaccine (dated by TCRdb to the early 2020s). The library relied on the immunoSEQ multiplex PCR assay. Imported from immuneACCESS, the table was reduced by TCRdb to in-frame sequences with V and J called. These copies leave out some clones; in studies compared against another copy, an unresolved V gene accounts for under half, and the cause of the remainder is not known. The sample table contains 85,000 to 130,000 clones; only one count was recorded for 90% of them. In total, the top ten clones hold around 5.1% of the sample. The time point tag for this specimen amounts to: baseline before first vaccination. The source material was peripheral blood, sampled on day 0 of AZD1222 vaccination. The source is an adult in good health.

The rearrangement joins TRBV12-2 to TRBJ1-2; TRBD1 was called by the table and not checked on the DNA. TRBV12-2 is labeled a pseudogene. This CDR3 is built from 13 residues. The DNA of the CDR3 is TGTGCAAGTCGTCAGGTTCGAAAAGATGGCTACACCTTC. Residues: CASRQVRKDGYTF.

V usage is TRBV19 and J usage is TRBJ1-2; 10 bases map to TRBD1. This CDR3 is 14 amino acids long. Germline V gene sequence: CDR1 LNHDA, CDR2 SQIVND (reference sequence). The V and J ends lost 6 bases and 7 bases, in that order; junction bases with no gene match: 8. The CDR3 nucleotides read TGTGCCAGTAGGGTCGACAGGGGGCGAGGTGGCTACACCTTC. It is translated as CASRVDRGRGGYTF.

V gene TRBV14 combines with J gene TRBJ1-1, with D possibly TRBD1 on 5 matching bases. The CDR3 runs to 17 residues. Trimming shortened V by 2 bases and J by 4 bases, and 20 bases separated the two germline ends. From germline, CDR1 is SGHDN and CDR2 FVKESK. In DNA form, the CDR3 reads TGTGCCAGCAGCCAATACACCGGGACCTCTTACCTCACTGAAGCTTTCTTT. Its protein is CASSQYTGTSYLTEAFF.

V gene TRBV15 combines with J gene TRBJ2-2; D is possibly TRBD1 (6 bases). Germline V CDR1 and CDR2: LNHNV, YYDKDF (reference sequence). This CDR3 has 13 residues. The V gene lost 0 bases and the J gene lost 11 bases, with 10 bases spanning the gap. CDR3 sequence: CATSREGGGELFF. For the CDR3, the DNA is TGTGCCACCAGCAGAGAAGGGGGTGGTGAGCTGTTTTTT.

CDR3 region: CASSSLGPGQGLSLLHF. In DNA form, the CDR3 reads TGTGCCAGCAGTTCCTTGGGGCCGGGACAGGGCCTCTCGCTCCTCCACTTT. The chain has TRBV28 and TRBJ1-6, with 9 positions matching TRBD1. This CDR3 has 17 residues. Germline CDR1 and CDR2: MDHEN and SYDVKM. V lost 4 bases and J lost 15; bases outside the gene matches: 19.

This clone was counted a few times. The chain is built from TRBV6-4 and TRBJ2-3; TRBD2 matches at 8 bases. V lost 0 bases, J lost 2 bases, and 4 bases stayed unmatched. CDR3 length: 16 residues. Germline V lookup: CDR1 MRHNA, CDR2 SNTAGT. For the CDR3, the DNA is TGTGCCAGCAGTGACTCAAGCGGGAGTTCCACAGATACGCAGTATTTT. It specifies CASSDSSGSSTDTQYF.

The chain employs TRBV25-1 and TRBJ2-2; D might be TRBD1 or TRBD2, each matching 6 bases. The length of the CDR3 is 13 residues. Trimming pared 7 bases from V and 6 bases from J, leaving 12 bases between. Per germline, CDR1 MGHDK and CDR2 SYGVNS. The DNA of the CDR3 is TGTGCCAGCACCCAGGGGAGGCCCGGGGAGCTGTTTTTT. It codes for CASTQGRPGELFF.

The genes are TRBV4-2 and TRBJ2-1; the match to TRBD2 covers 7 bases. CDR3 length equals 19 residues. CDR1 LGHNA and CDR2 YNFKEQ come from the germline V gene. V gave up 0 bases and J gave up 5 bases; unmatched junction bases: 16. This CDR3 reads CASSQDMWASGLGDNEQFF. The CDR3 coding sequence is TGTGCCAGCAGCCAAGATATGTGGGCTAGCGGACTCGGGGACAATGAGCAGTTCTTC.

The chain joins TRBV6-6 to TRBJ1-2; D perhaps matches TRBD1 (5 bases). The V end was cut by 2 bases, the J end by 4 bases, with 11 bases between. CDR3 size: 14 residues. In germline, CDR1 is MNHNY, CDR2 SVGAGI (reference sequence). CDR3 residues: CASSYPQGAYGYTF. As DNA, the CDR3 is TGTGCCAGCAGTTACCCTCAGGGTGCCTATGGCTACACCTTC.

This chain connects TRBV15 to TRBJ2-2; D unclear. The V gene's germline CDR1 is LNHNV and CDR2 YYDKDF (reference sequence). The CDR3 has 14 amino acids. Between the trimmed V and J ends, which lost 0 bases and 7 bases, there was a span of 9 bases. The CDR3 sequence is CATSRDLSGGELFF. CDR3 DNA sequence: TGTGCCACCAGCAGAGATCTGTCGGGCGGGGAGCTGTTTTTT.

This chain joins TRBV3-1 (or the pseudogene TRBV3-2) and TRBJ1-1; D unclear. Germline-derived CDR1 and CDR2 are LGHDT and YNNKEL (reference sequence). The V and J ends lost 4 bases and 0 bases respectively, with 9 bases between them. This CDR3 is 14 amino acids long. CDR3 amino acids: CASSLIGLNTEAFF. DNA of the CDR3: TGTGCCAGCAGCCTCATCGGTCTGAACACTGAAGCTTTCTTT.

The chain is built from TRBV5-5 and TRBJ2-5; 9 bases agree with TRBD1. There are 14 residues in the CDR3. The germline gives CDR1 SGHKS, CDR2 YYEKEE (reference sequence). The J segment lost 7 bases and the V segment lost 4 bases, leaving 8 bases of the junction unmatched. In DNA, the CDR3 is TGTGCCAGCAGCCCGGGACAGGGCCTGGGGACCCAGTACTTC. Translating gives CASSPGQGLGTQYF. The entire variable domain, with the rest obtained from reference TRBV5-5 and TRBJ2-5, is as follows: DAGVTQSPTHLIKTRGQQVTLRCSPISGHKSVSWYQQVLGQGPQFIFQYYEKEERGRGNFPDRFSARQFPNYSSELNVNALLLGDSALYLCASSPGQGLGTQYFGPGTRLLVL.

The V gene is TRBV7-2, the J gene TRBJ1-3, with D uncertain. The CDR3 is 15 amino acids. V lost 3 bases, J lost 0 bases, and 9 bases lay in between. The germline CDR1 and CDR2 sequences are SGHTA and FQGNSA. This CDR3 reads CASSLGSYSGNTIYF. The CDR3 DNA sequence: TGTGCCAGCAGCTTGGGGTCTTACTCTGGAAACACCATATATTTT. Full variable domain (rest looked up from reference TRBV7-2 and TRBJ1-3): GAGVSQSPSNKVTEKGKDVELRCDPISGHTALYWYRQSLGQGLEFLIYFQGNSAPDKSGLPSDRFSAERTGGSVSTLTIQRTQQEDSAVYLCASSLGSYSGNTIYFGEGSWLTVV.

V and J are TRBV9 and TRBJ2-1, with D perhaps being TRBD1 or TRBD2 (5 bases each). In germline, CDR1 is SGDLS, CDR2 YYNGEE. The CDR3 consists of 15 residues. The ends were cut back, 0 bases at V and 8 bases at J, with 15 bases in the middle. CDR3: CASSVAGSEGYEQFF. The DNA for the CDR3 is TGTGCCAGCAGCGTAGCCGGGTCTGAGGGGTATGAGCAGTTCTTC.

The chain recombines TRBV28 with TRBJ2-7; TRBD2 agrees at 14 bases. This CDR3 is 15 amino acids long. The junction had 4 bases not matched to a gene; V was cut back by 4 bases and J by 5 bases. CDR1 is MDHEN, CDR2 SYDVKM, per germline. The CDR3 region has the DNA TGTGCCAGCAGTTCGGGGACTAGCGGGAGCGACGAGCAGTACTTC. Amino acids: CASSSGTSGSDEQYF.

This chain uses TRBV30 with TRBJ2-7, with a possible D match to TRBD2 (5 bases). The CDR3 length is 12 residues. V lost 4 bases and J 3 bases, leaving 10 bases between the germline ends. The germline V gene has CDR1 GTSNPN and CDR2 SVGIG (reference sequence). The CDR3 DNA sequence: TGTGCCTGGACCAAGGGAGTCTACGAGCAGTACTTC. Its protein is CAWTKGVYEQYF.